The clone carrying this T cell receptor (beta chain) was seen once. This CDR3 is 13 amino acids long. The V segment lost 2 bases and the J segment 3 bases; nucleotides outside the gene matches: 1. This sample is drawn from a study of control samples from healthy donors and cancer patients. TCRdb keeps only in-frame clones here, not all; method: immunoSEQ multiplex PCR. The sample has some 130,000 clones, 85% to 95% seen once; the top ten hold approximately 4%. Sequenced: blood. V and J are TRBV12-3 or TRBV12-4 and TRBJ2-7; 7 bases map to TRBD2. The origin of this receptor is a man aged 30-40 years in good health. The DNA for the CDR3 is TGTGCCAGCAGTTTACAGCGGGACTACGAGCAGTACTTC. Translation gives CASSLQRDYEQYF.